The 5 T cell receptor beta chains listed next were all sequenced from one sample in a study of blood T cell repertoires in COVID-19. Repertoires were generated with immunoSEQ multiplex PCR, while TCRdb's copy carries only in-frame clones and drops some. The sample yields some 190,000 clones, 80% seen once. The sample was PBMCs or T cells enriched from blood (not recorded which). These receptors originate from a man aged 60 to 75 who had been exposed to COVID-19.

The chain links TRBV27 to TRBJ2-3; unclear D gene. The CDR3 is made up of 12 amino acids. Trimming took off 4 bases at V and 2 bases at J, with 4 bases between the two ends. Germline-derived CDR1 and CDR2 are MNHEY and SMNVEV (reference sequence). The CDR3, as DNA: TGTGCCAGCAGTTCGTACACAGATACGCAGTATTTT. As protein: CASSSYTDTQYF.

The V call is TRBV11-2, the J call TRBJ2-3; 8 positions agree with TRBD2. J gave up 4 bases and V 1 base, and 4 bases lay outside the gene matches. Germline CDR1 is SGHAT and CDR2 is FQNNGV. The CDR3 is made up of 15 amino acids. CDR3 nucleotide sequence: TGTGCCAGCAGCTTAGGGGCGGGAGGCGCAGATACGCAGTATTTT. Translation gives CASSLGAGGADTQYF.

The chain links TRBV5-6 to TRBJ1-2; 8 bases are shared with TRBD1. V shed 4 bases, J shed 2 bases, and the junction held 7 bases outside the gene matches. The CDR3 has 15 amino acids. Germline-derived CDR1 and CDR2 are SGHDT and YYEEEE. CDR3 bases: TGTGCCAGCAGCCCGGGGACAGGTGCAAACTATGGCTACACCTTC. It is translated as CASSPGTGANYGYTF.

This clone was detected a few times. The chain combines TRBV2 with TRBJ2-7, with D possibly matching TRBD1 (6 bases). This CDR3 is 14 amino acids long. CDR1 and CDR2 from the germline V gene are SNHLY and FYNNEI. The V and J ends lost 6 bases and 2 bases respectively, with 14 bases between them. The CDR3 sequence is CASRNYRATYEQYF. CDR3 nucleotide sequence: TGTGCCAGCAGAAATTACAGGGCCACCTACGAGCAGTACTTC.

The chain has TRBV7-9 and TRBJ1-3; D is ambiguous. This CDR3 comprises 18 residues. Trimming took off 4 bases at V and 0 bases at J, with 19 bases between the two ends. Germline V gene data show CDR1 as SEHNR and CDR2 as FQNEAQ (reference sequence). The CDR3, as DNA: TGTGCCAGCAGCTCCCGTGAGGGAACCTCACTCTCTGGAAACACCATATATTTT. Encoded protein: CASSSREGTSLSGNTIYF.